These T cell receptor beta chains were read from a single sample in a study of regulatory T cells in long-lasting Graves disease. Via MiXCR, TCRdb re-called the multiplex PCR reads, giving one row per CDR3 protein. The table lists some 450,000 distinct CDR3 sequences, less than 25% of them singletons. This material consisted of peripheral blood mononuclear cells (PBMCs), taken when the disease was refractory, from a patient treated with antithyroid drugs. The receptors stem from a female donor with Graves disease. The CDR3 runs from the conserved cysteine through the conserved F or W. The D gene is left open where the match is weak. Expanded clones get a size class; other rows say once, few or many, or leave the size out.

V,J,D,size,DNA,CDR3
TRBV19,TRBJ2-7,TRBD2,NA,TGTGCCAGTAACGCTGGCGGGAGCTCCTACGAGCAGTACTTC,CASNAGGSSYEQYF
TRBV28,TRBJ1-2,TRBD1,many,TGTGCCAGCACGGGACAGGGGAGTGGCTACACCTTC,CASTGQGSGYTF
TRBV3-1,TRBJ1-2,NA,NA,TGTGCCAGCAGCCAGACCTTACTTGGTGGCTACACCTTC,CASSQTLLGGYTF
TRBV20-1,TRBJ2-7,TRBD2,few,TGCAGTGCTATCGGGACTAGCGGGGCGAGCTCCTACGAGCAGTACTTC,CSAIGTSGASSYEQYF
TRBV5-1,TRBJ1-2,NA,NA,TGCGCCAGCAGCTTGGATGGGCAGAATATAAACTATGGCTACACCTTC,CASSLDGQNINYGYTF
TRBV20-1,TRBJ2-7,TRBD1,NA,TGCAGTGCTGACACAGGGGGGCTAGGAGAGCAGTACTTC,CSADTGGLGEQYF
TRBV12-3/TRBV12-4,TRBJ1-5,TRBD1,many,TGTGCCAGCAGGTTATCAACAGGGGCTAGCAATCAGCCCCAGCATTTT,CASRLSTGASNQPQHF
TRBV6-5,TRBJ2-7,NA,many,TGTGCCAGCAGTTACTCCCGGGGGTCTGGCGTCTACGAGCAGTACTTC,CASSYSRGSGVYEQYF
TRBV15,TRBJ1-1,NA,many,TGTGCCACCAGCAGAGACAATCTGAACACTGAAGCTTTCTTT,CATSRDNLNTEAFF
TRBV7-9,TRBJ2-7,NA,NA,TGTGCCAGCTCACTGAACGCCGGGACGGCCTACGAGCACTACTTC,CASSLNAGTAYEHYF
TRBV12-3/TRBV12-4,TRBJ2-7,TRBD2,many,TGTGCCAGCAGTAGGACTAGCGGGAGGTACGAGCAGTACTTC,CASSRTSGRYEQYF
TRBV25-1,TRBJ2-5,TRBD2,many,TGTGCCAGCAGTGAACGAAATAGCGGGAGCAAAGAGACCCAGTACTTC,CASSERNSGSKETQYF
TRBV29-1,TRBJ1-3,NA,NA,TGCAGCGCAAACGACAGGAGCTCTGGAAACACCATATATTTT,CSANDRSSGNTIYF
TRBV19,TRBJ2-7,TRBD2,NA,TGTGCCAGCAGGGGACTAGCGGTTAGCGAGCAGTACTTC,CASRGLAVSEQYF
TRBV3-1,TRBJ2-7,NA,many,TGTGCCAGCAGCCAAGATCGCTACGAGCAGTACTTC,CASSQDRYEQYF
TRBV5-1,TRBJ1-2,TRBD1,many,TGCGCCAGCAGCTTGGGACCAGACAGGGGCTTTGTCGGCTACACCTTC,CASSLGPDRGFVGYTF